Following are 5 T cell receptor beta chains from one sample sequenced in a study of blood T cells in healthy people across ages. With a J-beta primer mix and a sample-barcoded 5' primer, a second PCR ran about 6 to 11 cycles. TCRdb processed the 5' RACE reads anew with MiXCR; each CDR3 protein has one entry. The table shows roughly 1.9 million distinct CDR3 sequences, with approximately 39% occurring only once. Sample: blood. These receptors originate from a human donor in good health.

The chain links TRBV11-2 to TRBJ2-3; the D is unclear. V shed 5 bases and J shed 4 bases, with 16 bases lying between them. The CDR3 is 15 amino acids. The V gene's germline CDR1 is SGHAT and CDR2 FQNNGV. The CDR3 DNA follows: TGTGCCAGCAGCCTTAGTGTGGGGTTGGCAGATACGCAGTATTTT. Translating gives CASSLSVGLADTQYF. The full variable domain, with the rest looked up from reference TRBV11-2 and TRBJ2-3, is EAGVAQSPRYKIIEKRQSVAFWCNPISGHATLYWYQQILGQGPKLLIQFQNNGVVDDSQLPKDRFSAERLKGVDSTLKIQPAKLEDSAVYLCASSLSVGLADTQYFGPGTRLTVL.

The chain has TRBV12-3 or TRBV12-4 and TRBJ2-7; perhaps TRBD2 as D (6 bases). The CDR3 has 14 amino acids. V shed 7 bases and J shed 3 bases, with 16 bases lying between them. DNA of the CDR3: TGTGCCAGCACCGGGGGTGCTTCTAACTACGAGCAGTACTTC. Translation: CASTGGASNYEQYF.

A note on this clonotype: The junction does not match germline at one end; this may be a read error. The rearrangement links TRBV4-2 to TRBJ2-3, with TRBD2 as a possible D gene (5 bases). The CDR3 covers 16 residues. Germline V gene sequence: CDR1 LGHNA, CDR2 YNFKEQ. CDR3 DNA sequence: TGCGCCAGCAGCCAAGACTATAGGGCTGGCACAGATACGCAGTATTTT. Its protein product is CASSQDYRAGTDTQYF.

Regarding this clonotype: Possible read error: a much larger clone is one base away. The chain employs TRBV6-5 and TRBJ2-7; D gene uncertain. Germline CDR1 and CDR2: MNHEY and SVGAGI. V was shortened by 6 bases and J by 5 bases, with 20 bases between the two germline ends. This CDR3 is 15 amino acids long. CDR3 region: CASSPLMATGDEQYF. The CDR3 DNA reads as TGTGCCAGCAGCCCCTTGATGGCGACGGGCGACGAGCAGTACTTC.

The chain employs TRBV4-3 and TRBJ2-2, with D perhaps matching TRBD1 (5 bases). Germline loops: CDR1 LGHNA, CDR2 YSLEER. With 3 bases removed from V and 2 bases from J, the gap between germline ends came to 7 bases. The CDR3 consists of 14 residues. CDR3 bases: TGCGCCAGCAGCCACAGGGATAACACCGGGGAGCTGTTTTTT. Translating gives CASSHRDNTGELFF.